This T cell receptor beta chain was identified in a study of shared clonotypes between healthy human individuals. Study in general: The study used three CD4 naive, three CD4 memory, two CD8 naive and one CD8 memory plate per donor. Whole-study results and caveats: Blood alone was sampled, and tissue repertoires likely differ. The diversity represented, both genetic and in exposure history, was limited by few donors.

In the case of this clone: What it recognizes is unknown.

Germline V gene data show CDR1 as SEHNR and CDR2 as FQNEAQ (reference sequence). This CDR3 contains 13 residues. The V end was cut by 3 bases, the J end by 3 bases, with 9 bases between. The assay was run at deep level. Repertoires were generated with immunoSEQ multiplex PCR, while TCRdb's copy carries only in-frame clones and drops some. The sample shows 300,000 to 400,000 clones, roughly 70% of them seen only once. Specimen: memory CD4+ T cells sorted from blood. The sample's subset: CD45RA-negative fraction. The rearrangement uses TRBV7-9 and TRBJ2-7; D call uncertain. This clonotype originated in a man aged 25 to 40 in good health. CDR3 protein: CASSLIGFYEQYF. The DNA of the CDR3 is TGTGCCAGCAGCTTGATTGGATTCTACGAGCAGTACTTC.